The rows below give T cell receptor beta chains drawn from one sample of a study of cytomegalovirus exposure and HLA in healthy donors. Only in-frame clones appear in the TCRdb table, and some are missing; sequencing was by immunoSEQ multiplex PCR. Seen here are 100,000 to 150,000 clones, roughly 82% observed once, and the top ten hold roughly 12%. The specimen was PBMCs. These receptors were obtained from a woman in her 40s in good health and CMV-seropositive. Each CDR3 is given with its conserved first and last residue. D genes are given only for firm matches. Not every row has a clone size; where given, it reads once, few, many or a size class.

cdr3_length: 14
d_call: -
v_call: TRBV5-6
clone_size: -
j_call: TRBJ2-5
cdr3_aa: CASSARRRGETQYF
cdr3_nt: TGTGCCAGCAGCGCCAGAAGACGAGGCGAGACCCAGTACTTC

cdr3_length: 16
d_call: TRBD2
v_call: TRBV18
clone_size: -
j_call: TRBJ2-7
cdr3_aa: CASSPGGSGSSYEQYF
cdr3_nt: TGTGCCAGCTCACCGGGAGGTAGCGGGAGCTCCTACGAGCAGTACTTC

cdr3_length: 17
d_call: TRBD1
v_call: TRBV5-4
clone_size: once
j_call: TRBJ2-6
cdr3_aa: CASSSGTASSGANVLTF
cdr3_nt: TGTGCCAGCAGCTCAGGGACAGCTAGCTCTGGGGCCAACGTCCTGACTTTC

cdr3_length: 18
d_call: TRBD1
v_call: TRBV2
clone_size: -
j_call: TRBJ1-4
cdr3_aa: CASSARTGLIGTNEKLFF
cdr3_nt: TGTGCCAGCAGCGCGCGGACAGGGCTGATAGGGACTAATGAAAAACTGTTTTTT

cdr3_length: 15
d_call: TRBD2
v_call: TRBV4-1
clone_size: few
j_call: TRBJ2-7
cdr3_aa: CASSRGLAGAYEQYF
cdr3_nt: TGCGCCAGCAGCCGGGGACTAGCGGGGGCCTACGAGCAGTACTTC

cdr3_length: 13
d_call: -
v_call: TRBV2
clone_size: -
j_call: TRBJ2-7
cdr3_aa: CASSRTVSYEQYF
cdr3_nt: TGTGCCAGCAGTCGGACAGTTTCCTACGAGCAGTACTTC

cdr3_length: 14
d_call: -
v_call: TRBV13
clone_size: -
j_call: TRBJ1-4
cdr3_aa: CASSRQIHDEKLFF
cdr3_nt: TGTGCCAGCAGCCGACAGATCCATGATGAAAAACTGTTTTTT

cdr3_length: 14
d_call: TRBD1
v_call: TRBV7-3
clone_size: once
j_call: TRBJ1-1
cdr3_aa: CASSSSGGDTEAFF
cdr3_nt: TGTGCCAGCAGCTCTTCAGGGGGAGATACTGAAGCTTTCTTT

cdr3_length: 16
d_call: -
v_call: TRBV9
clone_size: -
j_call: TRBJ1-5
cdr3_aa: CASSVVEQGGNQPQHF
cdr3_nt: TGTGCCAGCAGCGTAGTCGAACAGGGAGGCAATCAGCCCCAGCATTTT

cdr3_length: 14
d_call: TRBD1
v_call: TRBV5-1
clone_size: -
j_call: TRBJ2-7
cdr3_aa: CASRNGQGAYEQYF
cdr3_nt: TGCGCCAGCCGAAATGGACAGGGGGCCTACGAGCAGTACTTC

cdr3_length: 14
d_call: -
v_call: TRBV6-6
clone_size: -
j_call: TRBJ1-2
cdr3_aa: CASSRSPGVDGYTF
cdr3_nt: TGTGCCAGCAGCCGCTCCCCAGGGGTTGATGGCTACACCTTC

cdr3_length: 14
d_call: TRBD1
v_call: TRBV7-9
clone_size: -
j_call: TRBJ2-7
cdr3_aa: CASSLAGTGYEQYF
cdr3_nt: TGTGCCAGCAGCTTAGCCGGGACAGGCTACGAGCAGTACTTC

cdr3_length: 14
d_call: -
v_call: TRBV5-1
clone_size: -
j_call: TRBJ2-3
cdr3_aa: CASSLGTVTDTQYF
cdr3_nt: TGCGCCAGCAGCTTGGGAACGGTCACAGATACGCAGTATTTT

cdr3_length: 15
d_call: TRBD1
v_call: TRBV9
clone_size: -
j_call: TRBJ1-2
cdr3_aa: CASSVEWTGVGGYTF
cdr3_nt: TGTGCCAGCAGCGTAGAGTGGACAGGGGTGGGTGGCTACACCTTC

cdr3_length: 15
d_call: TRBD1
v_call: TRBV9
clone_size: -
j_call: TRBJ1-4
cdr3_aa: CASSVDDRGNEKLFF
cdr3_nt: TGTGCCAGCAGCGTAGATGACAGGGGAAATGAAAAACTGTTTTTT

cdr3_length: 16
d_call: TRBD2
v_call: TRBV4-1
clone_size: -
j_call: TRBJ2-1
cdr3_aa: CASSPRLAGFSNEQFF
cdr3_nt: TGCGCCAGCAGCCCAAGACTAGCGGGGTTTTCCAATGAGCAGTTCTTC

cdr3_length: 15
d_call: -
v_call: TRBV28
clone_size: -
j_call: TRBJ2-7
cdr3_aa: CASSLFGEFRNEQYF
cdr3_nt: TGTGCCAGCAGTTTATTCGGGGAATTTAGAAACGAGCAGTACTTC

cdr3_length: 13
d_call: -
v_call: TRBV6-4
clone_size: -
j_call: TRBJ2-1
cdr3_aa: CASSDSNTAEQFF
cdr3_nt: TGTGCCAGCAGTGACTCGAACACCGCCGAGCAGTTCTTC

cdr3_length: 13
d_call: TRBD1
v_call: TRBV10-2
clone_size: once
j_call: TRBJ2-4
cdr3_aa: CATGQGAGNIQYF
cdr3_nt: TGCGCCACCGGACAGGGGGCAGGAAACATTCAGTACTTC

cdr3_length: 12
d_call: -
v_call: TRBV2
clone_size: -
j_call: TRBJ2-3
cdr3_aa: CASSEYTDTQYF
cdr3_nt: TGTGCCAGCAGTGAGTACACAGATACGCAGTATTTT

cdr3_length: 15
d_call: -
v_call: TRBV5-4
clone_size: -
j_call: TRBJ2-7
cdr3_aa: CASSPGGTRDYEQYF
cdr3_nt: TGTGCCAGCAGCCCTGGGGGGACTCGGGATTACGAGCAGTACTTC

cdr3_length: 14
d_call: -
v_call: TRBV2
clone_size: -
j_call: TRBJ2-2
cdr3_aa: CASSGQGGTGELFF
cdr3_nt: TGTGCCAGCAGTGGCCAGGGAGGCACCGGGGAGCTGTTTTTT

cdr3_length: 14
d_call: TRBD1
v_call: TRBV28
clone_size: -
j_call: TRBJ1-5
cdr3_aa: CASIRDRRMLAQHF
cdr3_nt: TGTGCCAGTATCCGGGACAGGCGAATGTTGGCCCAGCATTTT

cdr3_length: 16
d_call: TRBD1
v_call: TRBV6-5
clone_size: few
j_call: TRBJ1-1
cdr3_aa: CASSYRRTGVNTEAFF
cdr3_nt: TGTGCCAGCAGTTACCGTAGGACAGGGGTGAACACTGAAGCTTTCTTT

cdr3_length: 16
d_call: TRBD2
v_call: TRBV19
clone_size: -
j_call: TRBJ2-7
cdr3_aa: CASSPRPSGFTYEQYF
cdr3_nt: TGTGCCAGTAGTCCCCGACCTAGCGGTTTTACCTACGAGCAGTACTTC

cdr3_length: 15
d_call: -
v_call: TRBV7-6
clone_size: once
j_call: TRBJ2-7
cdr3_aa: CASSLVDSVGYEQYF
cdr3_nt: TGTGCCAGCAGCTTAGTAGACAGTGTGGGGTACGAGCAGTACTTC

cdr3_length: 12
d_call: -
v_call: TRBV10-2
clone_size: few
j_call: TRBJ2-3
cdr3_aa: CASSVGGDTQYF
cdr3_nt: TGCGCCAGCAGTGTAGGGGGAGATACGCAGTATTTT

cdr3_length: 18
d_call: -
v_call: TRBV11-2
clone_size: -
j_call: TRBJ2-3
cdr3_aa: CASSLDPRLYYRSDTQYF
cdr3_nt: TGTGCCAGCAGCTTAGATCCCCGACTGTACTACAGGTCAGATACGCAGTATTTT

cdr3_length: 16
d_call: TRBD2
v_call: TRBV28
clone_size: -
j_call: TRBJ2-1
cdr3_aa: CASGESGRASYNEQFF
cdr3_nt: TGTGCCAGCGGAGAAAGCGGGAGGGCCTCCTACAATGAGCAGTTCTTC

cdr3_length: 13
d_call: -
v_call: TRBV18
clone_size: -
j_call: TRBJ2-5
cdr3_aa: CASSPTQQETQYF
cdr3_nt: TGTGCCAGCTCACCAACACAGCAAGAGACCCAGTACTTC

cdr3_length: 13
d_call: -
v_call: TRBV10-3
clone_size: few
j_call: TRBJ1-1
cdr3_aa: CAIREEMNTEAFF
cdr3_nt: TGTGCCATCAGAGAAGAGATGAACACTGAAGCTTTCTTT

cdr3_length: 16
d_call: -
v_call: TRBV28
clone_size: -
j_call: TRBJ1-3
cdr3_aa: CASSPPLTGGGNTIYF
cdr3_nt: TGTGCCAGCAGTCCCCCATTGACAGGTGGAGGAAACACCATATATTTT

cdr3_length: 14
d_call: TRBD2
v_call: TRBV30
clone_size: -
j_call: TRBJ2-1
cdr3_aa: CAWSLSSGDNEQFF
cdr3_nt: TGTGCCTGGAGTCTGTCTAGCGGAGACAATGAGCAGTTCTTC

cdr3_length: 12
d_call: -
v_call: TRBV30
clone_size: -
j_call: TRBJ1-1
cdr3_aa: CAWSLQGPGAFF
cdr3_nt: TGTGCCTGGAGTCTACAGGGCCCAGGAGCTTTCTTT

cdr3_length: 15
d_call: TRBD2
v_call: TRBV28
clone_size: -
j_call: TRBJ2-4
cdr3_aa: CASSLAGDDKNIQYF
cdr3_nt: TGTGCCAGCAGTTTAGCGGGAGACGACAAAAACATTCAGTACTTC

cdr3_length: 16
d_call: -
v_call: TRBV5-1
clone_size: once
j_call: TRBJ2-7
cdr3_aa: CASSPGDFWSSYEQYF
cdr3_nt: TGCGCCAGCAGCCCGGGGGACTTCTGGAGCTCCTACGAGCAGTACTTC

cdr3_length: 17
d_call: TRBD2
v_call: TRBV5-3
clone_size: -
j_call: TRBJ2-6
cdr3_aa: CARSDLAGGPGANVLTF
cdr3_nt: TGTGCCAGAAGCGATCTAGCGGGAGGGCCTGGGGCCAACGTCCTGACTTTC

cdr3_length: 14
d_call: -
v_call: TRBV2
clone_size: -
j_call: TRBJ2-5
cdr3_aa: CASSEAGSRETQYF
cdr3_nt: TGTGCCAGCAGTGAGGCCGGGTCGAGAGAGACCCAGTACTTC

cdr3_length: 16
d_call: -
v_call: TRBV5-1
clone_size: few
j_call: TRBJ2-1
cdr3_aa: CASSLVVAASYNEQFF
cdr3_nt: TGCGCCAGCAGCTTGGTAGTAGCGGCGTCATACAATGAGCAGTTCTTC

cdr3_length: 12
d_call: -
v_call: TRBV10-3
clone_size: -
j_call: TRBJ1-1
cdr3_aa: CAIMGLNTEAFF
cdr3_nt: TGTGCCATCATGGGGCTGAACACTGAAGCTTTCTTT